This T cell receptor beta chain derives from a study of CD8 T cells in ankylosing spondylitis. Study-wide results and limits: Reports say disease-linked clones showed up significantly more in matched ankylosing spondylitis synovial fluid. One TCR beta motif, made up of under ten highly homologous variants, appeared characteristic of ankylosing spondylitis blood. Disease-linked clones had a CD8+ phenotype and relatively low frequency in peripheral blood.

A single record per CDR3 protein comes from TCRdb applying MiXCR to the 5' RACE reads. Here the sample spans some 800,000 distinct CDR3 sequences, over 9.5% being singletons. In its sample, this clonotype was seen a few times. Its specificity is unknown. The sequence derives from a male donor with ankylosing spondylitis. What was sequenced was blood, either unsorted or a sorted T cell fraction (not recorded which).

The CDR3 sequence: CASSQDDRRGERFF. The CDR3 DNA is TGCGCCAGCAGCCAAGATGATCGGCGGGGCGAACGGTTCTTC. The J gene is TRBJ2-1, the V gene TRBV4-3; TRBD2 might be the D (6 bases). Germline CDR1 and CDR2: LGHNA and YSLEER. V was clipped by 0 bases and J by 15 bases, with 18 bases between them. The CDR3 spans 14 residues.